A single sample gave rise to the 21 T cell receptor beta chains below, sequenced in a study of shared clonotypes between healthy human individuals. The table came from immunoSEQ multiplex PCR; TCRdb's copy has only in-frame clones and leaves some out. The data show about 2.4 million clones, around 94% seen once. The sequencing input was naive CD4+ T cells sorted from blood. Subset in this sample: CD45RA+ positively selected. The receptors were sampled from a man aged 18 to 29 in good health.

J is TRBJ1-2 and V is TRBV15; 7 bases map to TRBD1. The germline V gene has CDR1 LNHNV and CDR2 YYDKDF (reference sequence). J gave up 7 bases and V 5 bases, and 10 bases lay outside the gene matches. The CDR3 consists of 14 residues. CDR3 residues: CATSLGQTPSGYTF. The CDR3 nucleotides read TGTGCCACCAGCCTGGGACAGACGCCTTCTGGCTACACCTTC.

The chain employs TRBV7-9 and TRBJ2-1, with 7 bases that match TRBD1. V lost 0 bases, J lost 4 bases, and 3 bases stayed unmatched. This CDR3 region has 15 residues. Germline-derived CDR1 and CDR2 are SEHNR and FQNEAQ (reference sequence). The CDR3 reads CASSLAGTEYNEQFF. The DNA for the CDR3 is TGTGCCAGCAGCTTAGCCGGGACAGAATACAATGAGCAGTTCTTC.

This clone was recorded a few times. This rearrangement joins TRBV7-2 to TRBJ1-3; D call uncertain. Germline CDR1 is SGHTA and CDR2 is FQGNSA. The CDR3 spans 14 residues. V dropped 5 bases and J dropped 7 bases, with 15 bases sitting between them. DNA of the CDR3: TGTGCCAGCAGCCCCGCAGACGCCGTGAACACCATATATTTT. Translation gives CASSPADAVNTIYF.

The V call is TRBV4-2, the J call TRBJ1-2, with 8 bases aligning to TRBD1. Germline values: CDR1 LGHNA, CDR2 YNFKEQ. The V segment lost 3 bases and the J segment 6 bases; nucleotides outside the gene matches: 9. The CDR3 covers 15 residues. The chain's CDR3 is CASSQPQGAENGYTF. The CDR3 DNA sequence: TGTGCCAGCAGCCAGCCTCAGGGGGCTGAAAATGGCTACACCTTC.

This chain connects TRBV9 to TRBJ2-1; TRBD2 matches 8 bases. The germline V gene encodes CDR1 SGDLS and CDR2 YYNGEE. The CDR3 loop spans 19 amino acids. The ends lost 5 bases at V and 2 bases at J; junction bases unmatched: 18. The CDR3 here is CASSLAGREAHTTYNEQFF. DNA for the CDR3: TGTGCCAGCAGTTTAGCGGGGCGGGAGGCCCATACCACCTACAATGAGCAGTTCTTC.

This sequence joins TRBV7-9 and TRBJ2-1; D call uncertain. The CDR3 consists of 11 residues. The germline V gene has CDR1 SEHNR and CDR2 FQNEAQ (reference sequence). Trimming removed 3 bases from V and 5 bases from J, with 2 bases in between. The CDR3 nucleotides read TGTGCCAGCAGCTTCCACAATGAGCAGTTCTTC. Residues: CASSFHNEQFF.

On this clone: This specimen includes other DNA sequences encoding the same CDR3. The chain couples TRBV7-2 to TRBJ2-7, with 8 positions matching TRBD2. CDR1 and CDR2 (germline): SGHTA, FQGNSA. The CDR3 length is 14 residues. The V segment lost 1 base and the J segment 4 bases; nucleotides outside the gene matches: 3. The CDR3 DNA sequence: TGTGCCAGCAGCTTAGGAAGCGGGAGTTACGAGCAGTACTTC. The encoded protein is CASSLGSGSYEQYF. Using reference TRBV7-2 and TRBJ2-7 for the parts outside the CDR3, the full variable domain is GAGVSQSPSNKVTEKGKDVELRCDPISGHTALYWYRQSLGQGLEFLIYFQGNSAPDKSGLPSDRFSAERTGGSVSTLTIQRTQQEDSAVYLCASSLGSGSYEQYFGPGTRLTVT.

CDR3 coding DNA: TGCGCCAGCAGCTTGGCTTACGGGACAGATACGCAGTATTTT. It specifies CASSLAYGTDTQYF. The rearrangement joins TRBV5-1 to TRBJ2-3; no definite D call. V was pared by 0 bases and J by 3 bases, with 8 bases between. The CDR3 spans 14 residues. Germline V gene data show CDR1 as SGHRS and CDR2 as YFSETQ.

The V gene is TRBV27, the J gene TRBJ1-1, with a weak D call TRBD1 (5 bases). This CDR3 is built from 16 residues. Germline V gene sequence: CDR1 MNHEY, CDR2 SMNVEV (reference sequence). V shed 1 base and J shed 0 bases, with 12 bases lying between them. Here the CDR3 DNA reads TGTGCCAGCAGTTTATTAGCAGGGCTTCTGAACACTGAAGCTTTCTTT. As protein: CASSLLAGLLNTEAFF.

On this clone: Other DNA sequences of this sample code for an identical CDR3. This chain connects TRBV19 to TRBJ1-5; 7 bases fit TRBD1. After removal of 6 bases from V and 3 bases from J, the junction contained 2 bases not matched to a gene. The CDR3 sequence is 13 residues long. Germline V gives CDR1 LNHDA, CDR2 SQIVND (reference sequence). In DNA form, the CDR3 reads TGTGCCAGTAGCGGGACAGTCAATCAGCCCCAGCATTTT. Encoded protein: CASSGTVNQPQHF.

The J gene is TRBJ2-1, the V gene TRBV9, with TRBD2 matching over 16 bases. After removal of 3 bases from V and 6 bases from J, the junction contained 3 bases not matched to a gene. Germline CDR1 SGDLS, CDR2 YYNGEE. The CDR3 contains 16 residues. CDR3 amino acids: CASSGGTSGRVNEQFF. CDR3 sequence (DNA): TGTGCCAGCAGCGGGGGGACTAGCGGGAGGGTCAATGAGCAGTTCTTC. Complete variable domain (other parts from reference TRBV9 and TRBJ2-1): DSGVTQTPKHLITATGQRVTLRCSPRSGDLSVYWYQQSLDQGLQFLIQYYNGEERAKGNILERFSAQQFPDLHSELNLSSLELGDSALYFCASSGGTSGRVNEQFFGPGTRLTVL.

This clone is a singleton in its sample. The rearrangement links TRBV19 to TRBJ2-3, with 7 positions matching TRBD1. The CDR3 runs 14 residues. V trimming: 10 bases; J trimming: 1 base; junction bases outside the gene matches: 8. Germline assignment: CDR1 LNHDA and CDR2 SQIVND (reference sequence). CDR3 protein: CATRVTGGTDTQYF. In DNA, the CDR3 is TGTGCCACCAGAGTAACAGGGGGCACAGATACGCAGTATTTT.

This clone came up once. The chain joins TRBV5-1 to TRBJ1-2, with D possibly being TRBD1 (6 bases). Germline-derived CDR1 and CDR2 are SGHRS and YFSETQ. The CDR3 is 14 residues long. The V end lost 4 bases, the J end lost 0 bases, and 10 bases lay between the germline ends. This CDR3 reads CASSPPGANYGYTF. The CDR3 region has the DNA TGCGCCAGCAGCCCGCCAGGGGCTAACTATGGCTACACCTTC.

For the CDR3, the DNA is TGTGCCTGGAGTGTACAAACACTAGGCAATCAGCCCCAGCATTTT. Encoded protein: CAWSVQTLGNQPQHF. This chain joins TRBV30 and TRBJ1-5; D gene uncertain. V shed 0 bases and J shed 2 bases, with 11 bases lying between them. Looked up from germline, CDR1 is GTSNPN and CDR2 is SVGIG (reference sequence). The CDR3 runs 15 residues.

The chain joins TRBV6-5 to TRBJ1-5; 11 bases are shared with TRBD1. The CDR3 contains 15 residues. Germline V CDR1 and CDR2: MNHEY, SVGAGI. The ends lost 6 bases at V and 4 bases at J; junction bases unmatched: 5. DNA of the CDR3: TGTGCCAGCAGCAGGGACAGGGGGAAAAATCAGCCCCAGCATTTT. Protein product: CASSRDRGKNQPQHF.

As for this clone: Other DNA sequences of this sample code for an identical CDR3. The chain links TRBV5-1 to TRBJ1-6; the D is unclear. V shed 5 bases and J shed 0 bases, with 6 bases lying between them. CDR3 length equals 14 residues. CDR1 SGHRS and CDR2 YFSETQ come from the germline V gene. The CDR3 DNA reads TGCGCCAGCAGTGTGGACTCCTATAATTCACCCCTCCACTTT. Residues: CASSVDSYNSPLHF.

The chain uses TRBV6-5 and TRBJ2-4; D may match TRBD1 or TRBD2 (5 bases each). The germline gives CDR1 MNHEY, CDR2 SVGAGI. The V gene lost 6 bases and the J gene lost 12 bases, with 24 bases spanning the gap. This CDR3 spans 15 amino acids. The CDR3 DNA reads TGTGCCAGCAGCCGTACGGGGCTAGAGGGCGAGGCTCAGTACTTC. This codes for CASSRTGLEGEAQYF.

The chain is built from TRBV9 and TRBJ2-7; 9 positions match TRBD2. The CDR3 loop spans 14 amino acids. Germline assignment: CDR1 SGDLS and CDR2 YYNGEE. Unmatched junction bases numbered 10, after V lost 7 bases and J lost 5 bases. CDR3 bases: TGTGCCAGCGGCGCCTTAGCGGGAGATGACGAGCAGTACTTC. The encoded protein is CASGALAGDDEQYF.

This clone was counted once. The chain couples TRBV5-1 to TRBJ1-6; D ambiguous. The CDR3 runs to 14 residues. In germline, CDR1 is SGHRS, CDR2 YFSETQ. V shed 5 bases and J shed 5 bases, with 11 bases lying between them. The CDR3 sequence: CASRLAADNSPLHF. In DNA form, the CDR3 reads TGCGCCAGCAGACTCGCGGCGGATAATTCACCCCTCCACTTT.

The chain is built from TRBV5-1 and TRBJ2-7; D is unclear. The CDR3 sequence is 15 residues long. Trimming removed 0 bases from V and 6 bases from J, with 16 bases in between. Germline loops: CDR1 SGHRS, CDR2 YFSETQ. Written as DNA, the CDR3 is TGCGCCAGCAGCTTGGAGGACGGTAGACGCGGCGAGCAGTACTTC. Its translation is CASSLEDGRRGEQYF.

The chain employs TRBV6-5 and TRBJ1-3; no reliable D call. V was cut by 2 bases and J by 7 bases, with 3 bases left in between. The CDR3 is 11 amino acids. The V gene's germline CDR1 is MNHEY and CDR2 SVGAGI. The chain's CDR3 is CASSYMNTIYF. Here the CDR3 DNA reads TGTGCCAGCAGTTACATGAACACCATATATTTT.